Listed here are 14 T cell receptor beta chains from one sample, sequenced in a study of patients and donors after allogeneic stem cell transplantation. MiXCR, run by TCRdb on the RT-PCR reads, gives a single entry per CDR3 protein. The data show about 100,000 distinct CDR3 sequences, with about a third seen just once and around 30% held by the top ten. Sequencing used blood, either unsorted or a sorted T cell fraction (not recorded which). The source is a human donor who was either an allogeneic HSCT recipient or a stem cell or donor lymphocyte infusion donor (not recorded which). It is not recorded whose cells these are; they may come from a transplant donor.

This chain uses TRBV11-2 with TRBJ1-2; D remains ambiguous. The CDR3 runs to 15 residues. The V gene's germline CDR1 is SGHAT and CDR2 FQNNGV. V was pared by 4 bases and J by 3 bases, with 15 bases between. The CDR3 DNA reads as TGTGCCAGCAGCTCGCCCCGGGCAGCTTACTATGGCTACACCTTC. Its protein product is CASSSPRAAYYGYTF.

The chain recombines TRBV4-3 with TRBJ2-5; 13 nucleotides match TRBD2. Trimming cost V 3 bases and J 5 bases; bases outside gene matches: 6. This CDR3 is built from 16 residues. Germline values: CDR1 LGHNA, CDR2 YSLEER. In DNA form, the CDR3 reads TGCGCCAGCAGCCATACTAGCGGGAGGGCCGATGAGACCCAGTACTTC. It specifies CASSHTSGRADETQYF.

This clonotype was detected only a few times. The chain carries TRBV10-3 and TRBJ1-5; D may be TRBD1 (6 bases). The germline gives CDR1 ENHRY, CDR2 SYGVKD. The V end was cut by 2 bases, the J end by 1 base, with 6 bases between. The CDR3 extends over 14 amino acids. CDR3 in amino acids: CAISEQGSNQPQHF. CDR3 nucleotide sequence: TGTGCCATCAGTGAGCAGGGGAGCAATCAGCCCCAGCATTTT.

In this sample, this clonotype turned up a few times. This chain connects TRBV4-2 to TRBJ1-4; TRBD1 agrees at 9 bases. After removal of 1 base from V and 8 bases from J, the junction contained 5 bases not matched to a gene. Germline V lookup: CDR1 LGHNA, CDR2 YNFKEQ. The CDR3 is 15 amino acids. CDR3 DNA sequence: TGTGCCAGCAGCCAAGGGACAGGGGCGAGCGAAAAACTGTTTTTT. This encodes CASSQGTGASEKLFF.

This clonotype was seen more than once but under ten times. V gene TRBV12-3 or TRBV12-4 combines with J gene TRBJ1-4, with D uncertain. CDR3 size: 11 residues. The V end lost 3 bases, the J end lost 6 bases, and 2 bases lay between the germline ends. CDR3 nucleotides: TGTGCCAGCAGTTTCTATGAAAAACTGTTTTTT. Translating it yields CASSFYEKLFF.

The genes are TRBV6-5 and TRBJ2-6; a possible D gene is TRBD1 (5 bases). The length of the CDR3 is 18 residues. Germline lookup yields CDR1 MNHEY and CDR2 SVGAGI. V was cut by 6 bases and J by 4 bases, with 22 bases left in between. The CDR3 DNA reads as TGTGCCAGCAGCCCCTTTCTCGGTACAGGTTTGGGGGCCAACGTCCTGACTTTC. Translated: CASSPFLGTGLGANVLTF.

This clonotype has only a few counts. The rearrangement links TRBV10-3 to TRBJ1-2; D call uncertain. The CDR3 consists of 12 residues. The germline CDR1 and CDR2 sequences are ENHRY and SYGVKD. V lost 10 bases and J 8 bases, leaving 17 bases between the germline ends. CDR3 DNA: TGTGCCACCGAAGCGTTGCTGGGAGGCTACACCTTC. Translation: CATEALLGGYTF.

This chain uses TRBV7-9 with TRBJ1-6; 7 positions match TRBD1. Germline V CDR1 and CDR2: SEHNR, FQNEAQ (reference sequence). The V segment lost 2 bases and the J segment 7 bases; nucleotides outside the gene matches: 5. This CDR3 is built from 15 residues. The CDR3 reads CASSLKGGRNSPLHF. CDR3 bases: TGTGCCAGCAGCTTAAAAGGGGGCCGGAATTCACCCCTCCACTTT.

DNA of the CDR3: TGCGCCAGCAGCCAACGGGAGTGGGGCACAGATACGCAGTATTTT. Protein sequence: CASSQREWGTDTQYF. This chain uses TRBV4-1 with TRBJ2-3, with D tentatively TRBD2 (6 bases). Per germline, CDR1 MGHRA and CDR2 YSYEKL. CDR3 length equals 15 residues. V was trimmed by 2 bases and J by 1 base, leaving 10 bases between them.

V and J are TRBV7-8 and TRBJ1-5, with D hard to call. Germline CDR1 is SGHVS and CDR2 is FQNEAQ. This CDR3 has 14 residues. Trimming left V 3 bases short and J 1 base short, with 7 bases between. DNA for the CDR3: TGTGCCAGCAGCTTGGGAACAAGCAATCAGCCCCAGCATTTT. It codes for CASSLGTSNQPQHF.

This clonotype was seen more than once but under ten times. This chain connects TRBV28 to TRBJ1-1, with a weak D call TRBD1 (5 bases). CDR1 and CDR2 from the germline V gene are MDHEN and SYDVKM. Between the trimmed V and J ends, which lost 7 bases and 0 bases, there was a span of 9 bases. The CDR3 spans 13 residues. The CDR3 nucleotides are TGTGCCAGCAAGGAGGGGATGAACACTGAAGCTTTCTTT. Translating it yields CASKEGMNTEAFF.

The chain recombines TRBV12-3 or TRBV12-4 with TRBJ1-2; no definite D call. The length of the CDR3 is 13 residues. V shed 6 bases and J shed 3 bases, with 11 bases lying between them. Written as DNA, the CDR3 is TGTGCCAGCAGCCCGACGCCCCACTATGGCTACACCTTC. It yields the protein CASSPTPHYGYTF.

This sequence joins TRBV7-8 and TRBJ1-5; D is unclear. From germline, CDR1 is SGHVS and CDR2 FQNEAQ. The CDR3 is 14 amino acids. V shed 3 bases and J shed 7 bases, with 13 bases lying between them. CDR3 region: CASSFMSPGQPQHF. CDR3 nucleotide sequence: TGTGCCAGCAGCTTTATGAGCCCGGGGCAGCCCCAGCATTTT.

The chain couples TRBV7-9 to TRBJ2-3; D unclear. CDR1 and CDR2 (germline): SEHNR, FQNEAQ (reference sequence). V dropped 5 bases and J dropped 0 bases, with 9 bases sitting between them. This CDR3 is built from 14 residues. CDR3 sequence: CASSQQPSTDTQYF. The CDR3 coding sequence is TGTGCCAGCAGCCAACAGCCCAGCACAGATACGCAGTATTTT.